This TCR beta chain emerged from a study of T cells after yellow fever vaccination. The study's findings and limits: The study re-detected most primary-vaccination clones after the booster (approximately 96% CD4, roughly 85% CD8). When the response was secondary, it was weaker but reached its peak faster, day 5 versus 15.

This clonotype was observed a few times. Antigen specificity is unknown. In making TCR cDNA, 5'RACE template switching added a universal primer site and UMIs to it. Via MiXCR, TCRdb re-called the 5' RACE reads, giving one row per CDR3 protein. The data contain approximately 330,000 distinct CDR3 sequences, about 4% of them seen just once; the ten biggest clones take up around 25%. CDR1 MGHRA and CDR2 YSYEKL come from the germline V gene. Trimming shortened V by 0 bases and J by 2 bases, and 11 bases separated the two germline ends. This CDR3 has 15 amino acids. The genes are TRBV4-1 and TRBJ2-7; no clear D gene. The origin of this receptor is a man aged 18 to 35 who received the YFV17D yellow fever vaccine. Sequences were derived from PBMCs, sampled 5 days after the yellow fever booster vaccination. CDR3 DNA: TGCGCCAGCAGCCAAGATTCGGGCGGAGCCTACGAGCAGTACGTC. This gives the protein CASSQDSGGAYEQYV.